This T cell receptor (beta chain) was found in a study of blood T cell repertoires in COVID-19. Study-level information: In each case, the material was cDNA or gDNA derived from T cells, B-cell-depleted T cells, or PBMCs.

Germline V gives CDR1 SGHAT, CDR2 FQDESV (reference sequence). V lost 5 bases and J 5 bases, leaving 12 bases between the germline ends. This CDR3 comprises 13 residues. Sequenced by immunoSEQ multiplex PCR; TCRdb stores in-frame clones only, minus some. Of about 130,000 clones listed, about 91% are singletons. The receptor's source is a man between 50 and 59 years old with acute or convalescent COVID-19. Sample: peripheral blood. This rearrangement joins TRBV11-1 to TRBJ1-2; D not resolved. This CDR3 reads CASSTSGRYGYTF. The CDR3 nucleotides read TGTGCCAGCAGCACCTCCGGGAGGTATGGCTACACCTTC.